This T cell receptor (beta chain) was sequenced in a study of T cell repertoires in cytomegalovirus infection. TCRdb independently ran MiXCR on the reads; one entry per CDR3 protein. The data show 450,000 to 550,000 distinct CDR3 sequences, 16% seen once. CDR1 and CDR2 (germline): MNHEY, SVGAGI. V was cut by 5 bases and J by 4 bases, with 20 bases left in between. This CDR3 has 16 amino acids. Source material: CD8+ T cells from PBMCs. The sequence derives from a human donor in good health (CMV status not recorded). Some clones in this sample may be carry-over from other donors' samples. This sequence joins TRBV6-5 and TRBJ1-2; no definite D call. This CDR3 is CASSQVSLSSGYGYTF. CDR3 DNA: TGTGCCAGCAGTCAGGTGTCGCTATCTTCGGGCTATGGCTACACCTTC.